Listed below are T cell receptor beta chains from one sample, sequenced in a study of T cells after yellow fever vaccination. TCRdb passed the 5' RACE reads through MiXCR, listing each CDR3 protein once. The sample yields 200,000 to 300,000 distinct CDR3 sequences, approximately 12% seen once. The input for sequencing was CD4+ T cells sorted from PBMCs, taken 45 days after the yellow fever booster vaccination. The receptor set was obtained from a young man who received the YFV17D yellow fever vaccine. CDR3s include the opening cysteine and the closing phenylalanine or tryptophan. Fields, in order: J gene, V gene, CDR3 protein.

J: TRBJ1-6
V: TRBV28
CDR3: CASSLYGGSSYNSPLHF

J: TRBJ2-2
V: TRBV7-6
CDR3: CASSFLSGETGELFF

J: TRBJ2-1
V: TRBV4-3
CDR3: CASSLGTGRFDEQFF

J: TRBJ2-7
V: TRBV2
CDR3: CASRNRGVDEQYF

J: TRBJ2-7
V: TRBV6-2/TRBV6-3
CDR3: CASSRPSGTYEQYF

J: TRBJ2-1
V: TRBV5-1
CDR3: CASSLPGLGSYNEQFF

J: TRBJ2-1
V: TRBV20-1
CDR3: CSASEGLTGEQFF

J: TRBJ2-1
V: TRBV5-5
CDR3: CASSFTGHPRNEQFF

J: TRBJ1-5
V: TRBV19
CDR3: CASRSPGTGNQPQHF

J: TRBJ2-7
V: TRBV29-1
CDR3: CSVEDPPRLQQYF

J: TRBJ2-5
V: TRBV7-8
CDR3: CASSALGTAETQYF

J: TRBJ2-3
V: TRBV20-1
CDR3: CSLGDLGTQYF

J: TRBJ2-5
V: TRBV20-1
CDR3: CSARTRLAGGRETQYF

J: TRBJ2-5
V: TRBV28
CDR3: CASRMGLQETQYF

J: TRBJ2-1
V: TRBV4-1
CDR3: CASSQGTSGNTYNEQFF

J: TRBJ2-3
V: TRBV10-3
CDR3: CAISHSSGGGTDTQYF

J: TRBJ2-1
V: TRBV7-9
CDR3: CASNQGGALGYNEQFF

J: TRBJ1-3
V: TRBV20-1
CDR3: CSAREGGTGNTIYF

J: TRBJ2-5
V: TRBV6-2/TRBV6-3
CDR3: CASSPPSGGETQYF

J: TRBJ2-7
V: TRBV20-1
CDR3: CSAATGAGTREQYF

J: TRBJ2-3
V: TRBV29-1
CDR3: CSAGSAATDTQYF

J: TRBJ2-7
V: TRBV6-2/TRBV6-3
CDR3: CASSKPRTSGRYEQYF

J: TRBJ1-5
V: TRBV27
CDR3: CASRTRGASNQPQHF

J: TRBJ2-7
V: TRBV20-1
CDR3: CSATNPPYEQYF

J: TRBJ2-1
V: TRBV5-4
CDR3: CASSLSPLLSNEQFF

J: TRBJ2-7
V: TRBV18
CDR3: CASSPGTDYEQYF

J: TRBJ2-2
V: TRBV12-3/TRBV12-4
CDR3: CASSFHSGPGELFF

J: TRBJ2-1
V: TRBV3-1
CDR3: CASSQDRERGNEQFF

J: TRBJ1-2
V: TRBV29-1
CDR3: CSVQRGQRRSNYGYTF

J: TRBJ2-3
V: TRBV5-1
CDR3: CASSLNGRTTADTQYF

J: TRBJ2-5
V: TRBV5-1
CDR3: CASSLWGGRQGPLQETQYF

J: TRBJ1-3
V: TRBV30
CDR3: CAWMRTRSGNTIYF

J: TRBJ2-7
V: TRBV5-1
CDR3: CASSSDQYEQYF

J: TRBJ2-6
V: TRBV7-3
CDR3: CASRSYSGSSGANVLTF

J: TRBJ2-5
V: TRBV29-1
CDR3: CSVARRAPETQYF

J: TRBJ2-7
V: TRBV6-5
CDR3: CASSYRGQGAEQYF

J: TRBJ1-3
V: TRBV10-3
CDR3: CAISESVSSGNTIYF

J: TRBJ2-7
V: TRBV5-4
CDR3: CASSPGTRGPYEQYF

J: TRBJ2-3
V: TRBV5-1
CDR3: CASSLQGSQLLYTDTQYF

J: TRBJ2-7
V: TRBV5-1
CDR3: CASSLGGQGIYEQYF

J: TRBJ2-1
V: TRBV24-1
CDR3: CATSALATGDEQFF

J: TRBJ1-2
V: TRBV18
CDR3: CASSPKTEGYTF

J: TRBJ2-3
V: TRBV12-3/TRBV12-4
CDR3: CASSHGTSGSNTDTQYF

J: TRBJ2-5
V: TRBV12-3/TRBV12-4
CDR3: CASSFAAGEETQYF

J: TRBJ1-2
V: TRBV29-1
CDR3: CSVLGTGGGYDYTF

J: TRBJ2-5
V: TRBV4-3
CDR3: CASSQAHQETQYF

J: TRBJ2-7
V: TRBV7-2
CDR3: CATRKGGSYEQYF

J: TRBJ2-1
V: TRBV21-1
CDR3: CASSSVCDEQFF

J: TRBJ2-1
V: TRBV6-1
CDR3: CASRETRAYNEQFF

J: TRBJ1-2
V: TRBV20-1
CDR3: CSAPDRNYGYTF

J: TRBJ2-3
V: TRBV12-3/TRBV12-4
CDR3: CASTLGNTQYF